This entry lists 2 T cell receptor beta chains sequenced from one sample in a study of blood T cell repertoires in COVID-19. Produced via immunoSEQ multiplex PCR; TCRdb's table is partial and in-frame only. Among roughly 80,000 clones listed, roughly four fifths were seen once. Sequencing was carried out using peripheral blood. Every receptor here comes from a human donor in a cohort sampled during active COVID-19.

The V call is TRBV4-1, the J call TRBJ2-5, with D possibly matching TRBD1 (5 bases). The germline V and J ends were trimmed by 4 bases and 5 bases, with 20 bases remaining between them. Per the germline V gene, CDR1 is MGHRA and CDR2 is YSYEKL. The CDR3 consists of 16 residues. This chain's CDR3 is CASSPMGQGGYETQYF. CDR3 nucleotides: TGCGCCAGCAGCCCAATGGGCCAGGGCGGTTATGAGACCCAGTACTTC.

This rearrangement joins TRBV27 to TRBJ1-1; no clear D. Germline values: CDR1 MNHEY, CDR2 SMNVEV (reference sequence). V was shortened by 7 bases and J by 8 bases, with 23 bases between the two germline ends. CDR3 length: 15 residues. The CDR3 loop reads CASIISSDSRQEAFF. As DNA, the CDR3 is TGTGCCAGCATAATATCTTCAGATTCCCGTCAGGAAGCTTTCTTT.